The present TCR beta chain was sequenced within a study of blood T cell repertoires in COVID-19. Germline CDR1 reads LNHDA; CDR2 reads SQIVND (reference sequence). V shed 6 bases and J 6 bases; nucleotides not matched to a gene: 6. The CDR3 loop spans 14 amino acids. The repertoire was sequenced with immunoSEQ multiplex PCR; TCRdb's copy has only in-frame clones and lacks some. Among under 300,000 clones listed, 90% were seen once. J is TRBJ2-1 and V is TRBV19, with 9 positions matching TRBD2. This TCR was recovered from a woman aged 60-75 years with COVID-19, enrolled during active disease. Sequencing used peripheral blood. CDR3 loop: CASRPRTSVNEQFF. DNA for the CDR3: TGTGCCAGTAGACCCCGGACTAGCGTCAATGAGCAGTTCTTC.